This section outlines one T cell receptor beta chain sequence together with its context. What it binds is not known. These data come from a study of T-cell memory formation after mild COVID-19. Trimming cost V 3 bases and J 4 bases; bases outside gene matches: 21. The CDR3 runs to 21 residues. CDR1 SEHNR and CDR2 FQNEAQ come from the germline V gene (reference sequence). Points from the study as a whole: CD4/CD8 balance characterized clones contracting day 15 to 85, and CD4+ skew characterized later expanders.

TCRdb re-called the 5' RACE reads with MiXCR, one entry per CDR3 protein. The profile covers 90,000 to 120,000 distinct CDR3 sequences, with approximately 15% appearing a single time and 30% to 45% taken by the ten largest. This chain joins TRBV7-9 and TRBJ2-6; 7 bases line up with TRBD1. The receptor was isolated from a man younger than 35 who had mild COVID-19 (a few samples of this study predate the infection). Cell type and time point are not known. The material sequenced was PBMCs or a T cell subset sorted from them (not recorded which). CDR3 in DNA: TGTGCCAGCAGCTTCGGCCCCCCGGGACACCGCCAGGGGGACGGGGCCAACGTCCTGACTTTC. The encoded protein is CASSFGPPGHRQGDGANVLTF.